This T cell receptor beta chain is drawn from a study of cytomegalovirus exposure and HLA in healthy donors. Libraries were prepared by immunoSEQ multiplex PCR; TCRdb keeps only in-frame clonotypes and omits some of them. This table holds fewer than 150,000 clones, 70% to 85% found once. The CDR3 is 16 residues long. V dropped 3 bases and J dropped 2; count of bases not matched to a gene: 6. CDR1 and CDR2 (germline): SGHRS, YFSETQ. The sequencing sample was made of PBMCs. The sequence came from a man aged 25 to 40 in good health and CMV-seropositive. J is TRBJ2-3 and V is TRBV5-1; 10 positions agree with TRBD1. Written as DNA, the CDR3 is TGCGCCAGCAGCTCATGGGGGACAGGGGACACAGATACGCAGTATTTT. It is translated as CASSSWGTGDTDTQYF.